These 14 T cell receptor beta chains were sequenced from one sample in a study of T cell responses to AZD1222 COVID-19 vaccine. The assay was immunoSEQ multiplex PCR, and TCRdb's table has in-frame clones only and misses some. The repertoire holds 150,000 or so clones, with over 90% as singletons. The material was peripheral blood, obtained on day 0 of AZD1222 vaccination. Receptors originate from an adult in good health.

This chain joins TRBV5-1 and TRBJ1-4; 8 bases line up with TRBD1. After removal of 4 bases from V and 7 bases from J, the junction contained 12 bases not matched to a gene. Germline V gives CDR1 SGHRS, CDR2 YFSETQ. The CDR3 is 16 amino acids. The CDR3 sequence is CASSPSRTGPGEKLFF. The CDR3 DNA follows: TGCGCCAGCAGCCCATCGAGGACAGGGCCCGGTGAAAAACTGTTTTTT.

The J gene is TRBJ2-2, the V gene TRBV19, with 8 bases fitting TRBD1. Per germline, CDR1 LNHDA and CDR2 SQIVND (reference sequence). The CDR3 length is 15 residues. The V and J ends lost 3 bases and 4 bases, in that order; junction bases with no gene match: 4. CDR3 in DNA: TGTGCCAGTAGTATCGGGGACAGGCGCACCGGGGAGCTGTTTTTT. Residues: CASSIGDRRTGELFF. The full variable domain, rest sourced from reference TRBV19 and TRBJ2-2, is DGGITQSPKYLFRKEGQNVTLSCEQNLNHDAMYWYRQDPGQGLRLIYYSQIVNDFQKGDIAEGYSVSREKKESFPLTVTSAQKNPTAFYLCASSIGDRRTGELFFGEGSRLTVL.

This clone was recorded once. The V gene is TRBV7-3, the J gene TRBJ2-1, with D maybe TRBD1 (6 bases). Trimming stripped 5 bases from V and 2 bases from J, with 13 bases between. The germline gives CDR1 SGHTA, CDR2 FQGTGA. This CDR3 has 15 amino acids. CDR3 region: CASSETGSPYNEQFF. The CDR3 DNA reads TGTGCCAGCAGCGAAACAGGGTCTCCCTACAATGAGCAGTTCTTC.

V gene TRBV7-8 combines with J gene TRBJ2-1; 10 bases align to TRBD2. Germline CDR1 and CDR2: SGHVS and FQNEAQ. CDR3 length equals 18 residues. V lost 0 bases, J lost 6 bases, and 11 bases stayed unmatched. Here the CDR3 reads CASSLAGRLAGVPNEQFF. DNA for the CDR3: TGTGCCAGCAGCTTAGCCGGGCGGCTAGCGGGAGTTCCCAATGAGCAGTTCTTC.

This rearrangement joins TRBV18 to TRBJ1-1, with 8 bases that match TRBD1. V lost 1 base to trimming and J lost 6 bases; unmatched junction nucleotides: 4. CDR3 length equals 14 residues. The V gene's germline CDR1 is KGHSH and CDR2 LQKENI. CDR3 amino acids: CASSPQAGGSEAFF. The CDR3 DNA reads as TGTGCCAGCTCACCACAGGCAGGGGGCTCTGAAGCTTTCTTT.

The V and J genes are TRBV18 and TRBJ2-1, with D possibly being TRBD1 or TRBD2 (5 bases each). The CDR3 contains 16 residues. V was clipped by 2 bases and J by 4 bases, with 15 bases between them. Germline CDR1 and CDR2: KGHSH and LQKENI. The CDR3 loop reads CASSPSGGGEYNEQFF. DNA of the CDR3: TGTGCCAGCTCACCATCAGGTGGGGGTGAATACAATGAGCAGTTCTTC. Full variable domain (outside the CDR3, taken from reference TRBV18 and TRBJ2-1): NAGVMQNPRHLVRRRGQEARLRCSPMKGHSHVYWYRQLPEEGLKFMVYLQKENIIDESGMPKERFSAEFPKEGPSILRIQQVVRGDSAAYFCASSPSGGGEYNEQFFGPGTRLTVL.

V usage is TRBV24-1 and J usage is TRBJ2-3; weak D call: TRBD2 (5 bases). CDR3 length: 13 amino acids. Germline V gives CDR1 KGHDR, CDR2 SFDVKD. With 2 bases removed from V and 4 bases from J, the gap between germline ends came to 6 bases. CDR3 in amino acids: CATSDSGSDTQYF. CDR3 sequence (DNA): TGTGCCACCAGTGATTCGGGGTCAGATACGCAGTATTTT.

The genes are TRBV3-1 (or the pseudogene TRBV3-2) and TRBJ1-1, with D hard to call. Germline assignment: CDR1 LGHDT and CDR2 YNNKEL (reference sequence). V dropped 0 bases and J dropped 3 bases, with 11 bases sitting between them. The CDR3 has 15 residues. CDR3 nucleotides: TGTGCCAGCAGCCAAGATGTCAGTGCCGACACTGAAGCTTTCTTT. Amino acids: CASSQDVSADTEAFF.

The genes are TRBV11-3 and TRBJ2-1; the D call may be TRBD1 or TRBD2 (6 bases each). The CDR3 length is 15 residues. Germline CDR1 is SGHNT and CDR2 is YENEEA. Trimming left V 4 bases short and J 0 bases short, with 10 bases between. Here the CDR3 reads CASSWGRGSYNEQFF. CDR3 DNA sequence: TGTGCCAGCAGCTGGGGGCGGGGCTCCTACAATGAGCAGTTCTTC.

The chain combines TRBV28 with TRBJ1-2; maybe TRBD1 (5 bases). Germline V gene sequence: CDR1 MDHEN, CDR2 SYDVKM. V was cut by 3 bases and J by 6 bases, with 8 bases left in between. The CDR3 is 12 amino acids. The CDR3 reads CASSLQGDGYTF. The DNA of the CDR3 is TGTGCCAGCAGTTTGCAGGGAGATGGCTACACCTTC.

The genes are TRBV6-4 and TRBJ2-6, with D unresolved. The CDR3 runs to 14 residues. The germline CDR1 and CDR2 sequences are MRHNA and SNTAGT. The germline V and J ends were trimmed by 3 bases and 1 base, with 4 bases remaining between them. In DNA form, the CDR3 reads TGTGCCAGCAGTGAAGTGTCTGGGGCCAACGTCCTGACTTTC. Translated, it gives CASSEVSGANVLTF.

The chain joins TRBV28 to TRBJ1-4, with 8 bases identical to TRBD1. Germline V gene sequence: CDR1 MDHEN, CDR2 SYDVKM. With 5 bases clipped from V and 5 bases from J, the junction kept 7 bases outside the gene matches. The CDR3 extends over 15 amino acids. The CDR3 region is CASSRGTGLNEKLFF. The DNA for the CDR3 is TGTGCCAGCAGTCGGGGGACAGGCTTAAATGAAAAACTGTTTTTT.

This sequence joins TRBV7-8 and TRBJ1-1; D unclear. The germline V and J ends were trimmed by 0 bases and 4 bases, with 6 bases remaining between them. Germline lookup yields CDR1 SGHVS and CDR2 FQNEAQ. The CDR3 is 13 amino acids. The CDR3 here is CASSLARFTEAFF. As DNA, the CDR3 is TGTGCCAGCAGCTTAGCAAGGTTCACTGAAGCTTTCTTT.

The chain recombines TRBV5-5 with TRBJ1-1, with TRBD1 as a possible D gene (6 bases). This CDR3 has 14 amino acids. The ends were cut back, 4 bases at V and 0 bases at J, with 10 bases in the middle. CDR1 and CDR2 from the germline V gene are SGHKS and YYEKEE (reference sequence). CDR3 sequence: CASSNRVMNTEAFF. The CDR3 region has the DNA TGTGCCAGCAGCAACAGGGTCATGAACACTGAAGCTTTCTTT. The entire variable domain, with the rest obtained from reference TRBV5-5 and TRBJ1-1, is as follows: DAGVTQSPTHLIKTRGQQVTLRCSPISGHKSVSWYQQVLGQGPQFIFQYYEKEERGRGNFPDRFSARQFPNYSSELNVNALLLGDSALYLCASSNRVMNTEAFFGQGTRLTVV.